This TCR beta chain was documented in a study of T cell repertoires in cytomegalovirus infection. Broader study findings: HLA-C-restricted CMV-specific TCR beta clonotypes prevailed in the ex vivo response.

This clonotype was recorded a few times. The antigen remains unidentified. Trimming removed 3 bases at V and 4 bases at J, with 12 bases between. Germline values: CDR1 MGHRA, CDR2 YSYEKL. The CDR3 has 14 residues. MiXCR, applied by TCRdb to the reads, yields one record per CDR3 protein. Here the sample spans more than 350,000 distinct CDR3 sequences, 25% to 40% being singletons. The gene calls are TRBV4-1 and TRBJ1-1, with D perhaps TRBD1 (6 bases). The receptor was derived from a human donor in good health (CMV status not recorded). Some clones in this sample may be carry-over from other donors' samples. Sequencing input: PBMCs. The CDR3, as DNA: TGCGCCAGCAGCCACCTTCCAGGGGCCACTGAAGCTTTCTTT. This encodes CASSHLPGATEAFF.